Included here is one T cell receptor beta chain sequence, with context. Its antigen is not yet known. No much larger clone exists at a distance of one base, and base qualities are not known. This specimen comes from a study of CD8+ T cells in alopecia areata (dated by TCRdb to 2016 to 2019). In terms of the full investigation: In both human patients and the C3H/HeJ mouse model, the study applied high-throughput TCRbeta sequencing to look at T cell clonal expansion in alopecia areata. TCRbeta CDR3 regions were amplified by immunoSEQ multiplex PCR using 35 Vbeta forward and 13 Jbeta reverse primers. In humans, TCRbeta sequencing was performed on scalp tissue and on sorted CD4+ and CD8+ peripheral blood T cells from healthy controls and from patients with patchy or totalis/universalis alopecia areata. RNA was extracted with the PAXgene miRNA kit for fixed scalp, the miRNeasy kit for PBMCs, and the RNeasy kit for mouse skin. Clonality in the scalp was compared among normal scalp (n=4), patchy alopecia areata scalp (n=8), and alopecia totalis/universalis scalp (n=8).

Unaffected controls provided scalp biopsies and blood samples. Human scalp biopsies were immediately fixed in PAXgene tissue containers. Overall study outcomes, separate from this receptor: Compared with normal scalp, lesional scalp had higher clonality and more expanded CD8+ clones, particularly in alopecia totalis/universalis, a pattern that suggests antigenic drive. Unlike mouse skin, which is dominated by gammadelta T cells, normal human skin has resident alphabeta T cells that are also sequenced, and this complicates analysis of the scalp TCR repertoire. TCR sequences shared between patients were less clear than in mice, possibly partly because of HLA diversity in the patient population.

Sequences MNHNY (CDR1) and SVGAGI (CDR2) are obtained from the germline V gene (reference sequence). Taken from cysteine to phenylalanine, the CDR3 has 14 residues. Just CDR3 DNA is preserved here, 42 bases in frame from base 1. Clipping removes 8 bases from V and 0 bases from J, with 2 as the unmatched junction base count. The library was obtained by the immunoSEQ multiplex PCR assay. For TCR sequencing, RNA was extracted from every sample and reverse transcribed into cDNA to serve as template. First-strand cDNA was synthesized with SuperScript III using a 2:1 mix of oligo-dT and random hexamers. A synthetic immune receptor repertoire was used to measure amplification bias, and any remaining bias was corrected computationally. The authors processed their data as follows. Raw reads were preprocessed to remove errors, and CDR3 was defined by IMGT conventions from the conserved cysteine to phenylalanine. To get clonality, Shannon entropy was normalized by log2 of the number of productive unique TCRs and the result was subtracted from 1. Whether scalp clones were CD4 or CD8 was inferred by matching scalp TCRbeta sequences against CD4 and CD8 repertoires sorted from blood. TCRdb carries this immuneACCESS record with in-frame sequences only. Its versions omit some clonotypes, under half of them owing to an unresolved V gene in the studies checked, with the rest unexplained. The V and J calls and clone size come from that table; D and trimming were worked out from the DNA. Present in this sample are about 3,600 clones, 60% to 75% of which were seen just once. Of the sample, 6.5% to 8.5% falls within the top ten clones.

The chain is assembled from TRBV6-6 and TRBJ2-3; a stretch of 10 junction bases matches TRBD2. This clonotype originated in a human donor in good health. The sample was skin. CDR3 sequence: CASVAGGSTDTQYF. The nucleotide sequence is TGTGCCAGCGTAGCGGGGGGTAGCACAGATACGCAGTATTTT.